A single sample is the source of the 21 T cell receptor beta chains below, sequenced in a study of CD8+CD57+ T cells in acquired aplastic anemia. Genomic DNA was employed as the template in profiling TCR beta VDJ and CDR3. TCRdb processed the reads anew with MiXCR; each CDR3 protein has one entry. In the table there are some 45,000 distinct CDR3 sequences, approximately 67% of which are singletons. Material: sorted CD4+, CD8+, or CD8+CD57+ T cells (not recorded which) from PBMCs. The source of these receptors is a human donor in good health, serving as a control.

This clonotype appeared once. The chain carries TRBV20-1 and TRBJ2-7; D unresolved. Germline CDR1 and CDR2: DFQATT and SNEGSKA (reference sequence). The germline V and J ends were trimmed by 4 bases and 6 bases, with 22 bases remaining between them. The CDR3 is 15 amino acids. This CDR3 is CSATVPQSHMAEQYF. CDR3 DNA: TGCAGTGCTACTGTCCCCCAGTCCCATATGGCCGAGCAGTACTTC.

This clonotype came up once. A read error is likely, as this CDR3 ends without the conserved phenylalanine or tryptophan. V is TRBV9 and J is TRBJ1-5; D unclear. Trimming left V 3 bases short and J 5 bases short, with 6 bases between. This CDR3 comprises 12 residues. Germline CDR1 SGDLS, CDR2 YYNGEE. The CDR3: CASSAGDQPQHL. The CDR3 nucleotides read TGTGCCAGCAGCGCCGGAGATCAGCCCCAGCATCTT.

The chain employs TRBV2 and TRBJ2-3, with D perhaps TRBD1 (8 bases). There are 14 residues in the CDR3. Germline V gene lookup returns CDR1 SNHLY and CDR2 FYNNEI. Trimming took 6 bases from V and 11 from J, leaving 21 bases between them. The chain's CDR3 is CASRGGTGMDEQYF. In DNA, the CDR3 is TGTGCCAGCAGGGGGGGGACAGGTATGGATGAGCAGTATTTT.

The genes are TRBV25-1 and TRBJ1-1; possible D gene TRBD1, 5 bases. V lost 8 bases to trimming and J lost 6 bases, with 13 bases between them. CDR1 and CDR2 from the germline V gene are MGHDK and SYGVNS. CDR3 length: 12 amino acids. The CDR3 nucleotides are TGTGCCAGCGGATCAGGACACTCTGAAGCTTTCTTT. Its translation: CASGSGHSEAFF.

This clonotype was counted at least ten times. The chain joins TRBV4-1 to TRBJ1-4; 8 bases line up with TRBD1. This CDR3 spans 14 amino acids. Per germline, CDR1 MGHRA and CDR2 YSYEKL. The junction had 0 bases not matched to a gene; V was cut back by 1 base and J by 5 bases. CDR3 sequence: CASSQGTGNEKLFF. The CDR3, as DNA: TGCGCCAGCAGCCAAGGGACAGGGAATGAAAAACTGTTTTTT.

This chain joins TRBV7-3 and TRBJ2-6, with D hard to call. This CDR3 region has 15 residues. The ends were cut back, 2 bases at V and 2 bases at J, with 7 bases in the middle. CDR1 is SGHTA and CDR2 is FQGTGA in the germline V gene. In nucleotides, the CDR3 is TGTGCCAGCAGCTTACAGCAGGCTGGGGCCAACGTCCTGACTTTC. Its translation: CASSLQQAGANVLTF.

The sample holds many counts of this clonotype. The J gene is TRBJ2-1, the V gene TRBV5-6; 8 nucleotides agree with TRBD2. The germline gives CDR1 SGHDT, CDR2 YYEEEE. J gave up 5 bases and V 1 base, and 11 bases lay outside the gene matches. The CDR3 spans 17 residues. CDR3 in DNA: TGTGCCAGCAGCTTGCAGTCGTGGCGGGGGGCCCACAATGAGCAGTTCTTC. Its translation is CASSLQSWRGAHNEQFF.

This clonotype ranks as medium-sized (0.01 to 0.1%). The chain has TRBV29-1 and TRBJ1-2; D remains ambiguous. This CDR3 spans 12 amino acids. Trimming pared 4 bases from V and 5 bases from J, leaving 11 bases between. Germline assignment: CDR1 SQVTM and CDR2 ANQGSEA. The CDR3 loop is CSVVAAGYGYTF. CDR3 sequence (DNA): TGCAGCGTTGTAGCCGCGGGGTATGGCTACACCTTC.

V gene TRBV7-9 combines with J gene TRBJ2-5; D is tentatively TRBD1 or TRBD2 (5 bases each). CDR1 is SEHNR, CDR2 FQNEAQ, per germline (reference sequence). V lost 4 bases to trimming and J lost 4 bases, with 13 bases between them. The CDR3 totals 14 residues. CDR3: CASSYPGPGETQYF. The CDR3 DNA reads TGTGCCAGCAGCTACCCGGGACCAGGAGAGACCCAGTACTTC. Together with reference TRBV7-9 and TRBJ2-5, the CDR3 gives the full variable domain: DTGVSQNPRHKITKRGQNVTFRCDPISEHNRLYWYRQTLGQGPEFLTYFQNEAQLEKSRLLSDRFSAERPKGSFSTLEIQRTEQGDSAMYLCASSYPGPGETQYFGPGTRLLVL.

The chain carries TRBV24-1 and TRBJ1-2, with a possible D match to TRBD1 (5 bases). The CDR3 has 12 residues. With 4 bases removed from V and 8 bases from J, the gap between germline ends came to 10 bases. In germline, CDR1 is KGHDR, CDR2 SFDVKD. The CDR3 spells CATSDGDGGYTF. CDR3 in DNA: TGTGCCACCAGTGACGGGGACGGCGGCTACACCTTC.

In nucleotides, the CDR3 is TGCGCCAGCAGCACGGGGCCTCCCAACTACGAGCAGTACTTC. Translation gives CASSTGPPNYEQYF. The chain combines TRBV5-1 with TRBJ2-7; D tentatively fits TRBD1 or TRBD2 (5 bases each). The germline gives CDR1 SGHRS, CDR2 YFSETQ. The CDR3 consists of 14 residues. Trimming removed 4 bases at V and 3 bases at J, with 14 bases between. Filled out from reference TRBV5-1 and TRBJ2-7, the complete variable domain reads KAGVTQTPRYLIKTRGQQVTLSCSPISGHRSVSWYQQTPGQGLQFLFEYFSETQRNKGNFPGRFSGRQFSNSRSEMNVSTLELGDSALYLCASSTGPPNYEQYFGPGTRLTVT.

This clonotype has ten or more counts. The V and J genes are TRBV12-3 or TRBV12-4 and TRBJ2-3; TRBD2 might be the D (6 bases). This CDR3 comprises 14 residues. V was cut by 5 bases and J by 6 bases, with 15 bases left in between. CDR3 bases: TGTGCCAGCAGTCCCGGGGGTGCGTGGGATACGCAGTATTTT. Translating gives CASSPGGAWDTQYF.

This chain joins TRBV29-1 and TRBJ2-7, with 8 bases lining up with TRBD2. V trimming: 4 bases; J trimming: 6 bases; junction bases outside the gene matches: 8. The CDR3 runs to 13 residues. Per the germline V gene, CDR1 is SQVTM and CDR2 is ANQGSEA. CDR3 residues: CSVGSAGAGEQYF. CDR3 DNA sequence: TGCAGCGTTGGATCAGCGGGAGCAGGCGAGCAGTACTTC.

With regard to this clonotype: One junction end disagrees with the germline gene, perhaps due to a read error. The rearrangement joins TRBV10-1 to TRBJ2-5; D is unresolved. CDR1 is WNHNN and CDR2 is SYGVQD in the germline V gene (reference sequence). This CDR3 contains 12 residues. CDR3 sequence reads: CASSSREETQYF. The DNA for the CDR3 is TGTGCCAGCAGCTCCCGAGAGGAGACCCAGTACTTC.

This chain uses TRBV7-9 with TRBJ2-3; D is unclear. Trimming pared 4 bases from V and 1 base from J, leaving 9 bases between. Per germline, CDR1 SEHNR and CDR2 FQNEAQ (reference sequence). The CDR3 loop spans 14 amino acids. The CDR3 DNA reads as TGTGCCAGCAGCTACCCTGTCGGCACAGATACGCAGTATTTT. This encodes CASSYPVGTDTQYF.

This chain joins TRBV15 and TRBJ1-2; D uncertain. The CDR3 covers 11 residues. Germline lookup yields CDR1 LNHNV and CDR2 YYDKDF (reference sequence). The V gene lost 5 bases and the J gene lost 8 bases, with 9 bases spanning the gap. For the CDR3, the DNA is TGTGCCACCAGCGCAACGGGGGGCTACACCTTC. This codes for CATSATGGYTF.

This clonotype has just one count. The chain is built from TRBV20-1 and TRBJ2-3, with D hard to call. CDR1 and CDR2 (germline): DFQATT, SNEGSKA (reference sequence). V dropped 3 bases and J dropped 4 bases, with 14 bases sitting between them. The CDR3 has 14 amino acids. The CDR3 region has the DNA TGCAGTGCTAGGGGGTTCTCGGCTCCAGATACGCAGTATTTT. As protein: CSARGFSAPDTQYF.

The J gene is TRBJ1-2, the V gene TRBV15, with a weak D call TRBD1 (5 bases). CDR1 and CDR2 from the germline V gene are LNHNV and YYDKDF (reference sequence). The CDR3 loop spans 14 amino acids. Trimming cost V 1 base and J 3 bases, with 9 bases left between them. The CDR3: CATSRGGDDYGYTF. The DNA for the CDR3 is TGTGCCACCAGCAGAGGGGGGGACGACTATGGCTACACCTTC. Complete variable domain (other parts from reference TRBV15 and TRBJ1-2): DAMVIQNPRYQVTQFGKPVTLSCSQTLNHNVMYWYQQKSSQAPKLLFHYYDKDFNNEADTPDNFQSRRPNTSFCFLDIRSPGLGDTAMYLCATSRGGDDYGYTFGSGTRLTVV.

This clonotype was seen ten or more times. The V and J genes are TRBV9 and TRBJ1-4, with 10 bases fitting TRBD1. In germline, CDR1 is SGDLS, CDR2 YYNGEE. The CDR3 length is 19 residues. Losses at the gene ends were 3 bases for V and 1 base for J; bases not matched to a gene: 12. In DNA, the CDR3 is TGTGCCAGCAGCGCTGAGACAGGGGGCCTCCGGGGAACTAATGAAAAACTGTTTTTT. Residues: CASSAETGGLRGTNEKLFF.

This chain joins TRBV2 and TRBJ1-1; D ambiguous. Germline V gives CDR1 SNHLY, CDR2 FYNNEI. Trimming cost V 7 bases and J 0 bases, with 12 bases left between them. The CDR3 is made up of 14 amino acids. The CDR3, as DNA: TGTGCCAGCACTGTCCGGGTCCTGAACACTGAAGCTTTCTTT. This encodes CASTVRVLNTEAFF.

The rearrangement joins TRBV5-1 to TRBJ2-1; TRBD2 agrees at 13 bases. V was clipped by 2 bases and J by 10 bases; unmatched bases: 3. Germline V gene sequence: CDR1 SGHRS, CDR2 YFSETQ. CDR3 length: 14 amino acids. CDR3 sequence (DNA): TGCGCCAGCAGCTTCCTGGGACTAGCGGGGGAGCAGTTCTTC. Translating gives CASSFLGLAGEQFF.